These 2 T cell receptor beta chains were all obtained from the same sample, sequenced in a study of blood T cell repertoires in COVID-19. Method: immunoSEQ multiplex PCR; TCRdb's copy keeps in-frame clones and lacks some. The data contain approximately 250,000 clones, about 89% of them singletons. Sample: peripheral blood. These receptors were taken from a man aged 35 to 55 with active or convalescent COVID-19.

The chain carries TRBV5-5 and TRBJ2-5; possibly TRBD1 for D (5 bases). CDR3 size: 15 residues. Germline-derived CDR1 and CDR2 are SGHKS and YYEKEE (reference sequence). Trimming shortened V by 5 bases and J by 3 bases, and 17 bases separated the two germline ends. DNA for the CDR3: TGTGCCAGCAGTTTTGCCAGGGCCCAGAAAGAGACCCAGTACTTC. This codes for CASSFARAQKETQYF.

V is TRBV9 and J is TRBJ2-7, with D uncertain. Germline assignment: CDR1 SGDLS and CDR2 YYNGEE. The CDR3 spans 14 residues. V gave up 4 bases and J gave up 5 bases, with 16 bases separating them. The CDR3 bases are TGTGCCAGCAGCCCGAGTTTCGCTTATAACGAGCAGTACTTC. It yields the protein CASSPSFAYNEQYF.